This T cell receptor beta chain emerged from a study of shared clonotypes between healthy human individuals. Study overall: Aged between 18 and 49, the donors were a couple of women and a few men.

Genomic DNA for unsorted samples, which was extracted with the QIAamp DNA Blood Mini kit, came from approximately 90 million PBMCs. Some clones are missing from TCRdb's copy, which holds only in-frame ones; the method was immunoSEQ multiplex PCR. This repertoire shows 550,000 to 600,000 clones, around three quarters found once; its top ten account for around 13%. Trimming removed 0 bases from V and 0 bases from J, with 9 bases in between. The CDR3 runs 16 residues. Germline CDR1 is SGHTA and CDR2 is FQGNSA. Concerning this clone: Its antigen is unidentified. Distinct nucleotide sequences in the sample also encode this CDR3.

Study-wide points: The expectation was that sequencing depth would affect clonotype sharing among donors. Donors were few, which limited the genetic and exposure-history diversity represented.

This TCR derives from a woman aged 40 to 49 in good health. Some clones in this sample may be carry-over from other donors' samples. The V gene is TRBV7-2, the J gene TRBJ2-1, with D tentatively TRBD2 (5 bases). Sequenced: PBMCs. CDR3: CASSLATGSSYNEQFF. The CDR3 region has the DNA TGTGCCAGCAGCTTAGCGACGGGAAGCTCCTACAATGAGCAGTTCTTC.